This T cell receptor beta chain came from a study of T cells after yellow fever vaccination. Study-wide context: Libraries from low-cell-number fractions were prepared with the SMART-Seq v4 Ultra Low Input RNA kit. General study findings and limits: Reappearance after the booster was seen for most primary-vaccination clones, at approximately 97% CD4 and roughly 90% CD8.

As to this clonotype: Its antigen is not identified.

CDR3 size: 16 residues. V trimming: 5 bases; J trimming: 6 bases; junction bases outside the gene matches: 15. From germline, CDR1 is DFQATT and CDR2 SNEGSKA (reference sequence). One entry per CDR3 protein, called by TCRdb with MiXCR from the 5' RACE reads. The top ten hold roughly 3% of the sample, which has fewer than 400,000 distinct CDR3 sequences, roughly 10% seen once. The sequence was obtained from a man aged 18-30 years who received the YFV17D yellow fever vaccine. The material was CD4+ T cells sorted from PBMCs, obtained 45 days after the yellow fever booster vaccination. This chain joins TRBV20-1 and TRBJ2-3, with TRBD1 matching 9 bases. CDR3 in DNA: TGCAGTGCTCGTCAACCGCCGGGACAGGGAGCTGATACGCAGTATTTT. This encodes CSARQPPGQGADTQYF.